Below, 3 T cell receptor beta chains from the same sample are listed, as sequenced in a study of blood T cell repertoires in COVID-19. The table came from immunoSEQ multiplex PCR; TCRdb's copy has only in-frame clones and leaves some out. In the table there are approximately 270,000 clones, 86% of which are singletons. The sample consisted of PBMCs or T cells enriched from blood (not recorded which). The receptors stem from a man aged 40-50 years who had recovered from COVID-19.

For this clone: This could be a read error, since a much larger clone is one nucleotide away. The rearrangement links TRBV7-3 to TRBJ1-1, with a possible D match to TRBD1 (6 bases). Germline lookup yields CDR1 SGHTA and CDR2 FQGTGA. The CDR3 length is 13 residues. Trimming shortened V by 4 bases and J by 0 bases, and 6 bases separated the two germline ends. CDR3 protein: CASSWTVNTEAFF. In DNA, the CDR3 is TGTGCCAGCAGCTGGACAGTGAACACTGAAGCTTTCTTT.

This rearrangement joins TRBV27 to TRBJ1-2, with 7 positions matching TRBD1. Germline lookup yields CDR1 MNHEY and CDR2 SMNVEV (reference sequence). The V and J ends lost 3 bases and 3 bases, in that order; junction bases with no gene match: 1. The length of the CDR3 is 13 residues. The CDR3 DNA reads as TGTGCCAGCAGTTTGGGGACAGACTATGGCTACACCTTC. It codes for CASSLGTDYGYTF.

This sequence joins TRBV29-1 and TRBJ2-3; 7 bases match TRBD1. Trimming removed 3 bases from V and 7 bases from J; junction bases left unmatched: 1. CDR3 length: 11 amino acids. CDR1 SQVTM and CDR2 ANQGSEA come from the germline V gene. The CDR3 protein is CSVDRGYTQYF. In DNA form, the CDR3 reads TGCAGCGTTGACAGGGGGTATACGCAGTATTTT.